This T cell receptor (beta chain) originates from a study of cytomegalovirus exposure and HLA in healthy donors. Amplification used 60 Vbeta primers and 13 Jbeta primers. Method: immunoSEQ multiplex PCR; TCRdb's copy keeps in-frame clones and lacks some. The repertoire has roughly 240,000 clones, about four fifths of them found once; the top ten carry approximately 5.3%. This CDR3 has 12 residues. V lost 7 bases and J 4 bases, leaving 10 bases between the germline ends. From germline, CDR1 is MNHEY and CDR2 SVGAGI. Study results and limitations: Specific recognition of CMV antigens was confirmed in vitro for a few chains (all CMV-associated). Investigators reported 164 TCR beta chains as tied to cytomegalovirus.

Notes on this clone: As yet, its antigen is unknown.

What was sequenced was PBMCs. The sequence derives from a woman between 35 and 50 years old in good health and CMV-seropositive. The V call is TRBV6-5, the J call TRBJ1-2; D is unclear. CDR3 sequence (DNA): TGTGCCAGCAAGAGGGAATCCTATGGCTACACCTTC. Translation: CASKRESYGYTF.